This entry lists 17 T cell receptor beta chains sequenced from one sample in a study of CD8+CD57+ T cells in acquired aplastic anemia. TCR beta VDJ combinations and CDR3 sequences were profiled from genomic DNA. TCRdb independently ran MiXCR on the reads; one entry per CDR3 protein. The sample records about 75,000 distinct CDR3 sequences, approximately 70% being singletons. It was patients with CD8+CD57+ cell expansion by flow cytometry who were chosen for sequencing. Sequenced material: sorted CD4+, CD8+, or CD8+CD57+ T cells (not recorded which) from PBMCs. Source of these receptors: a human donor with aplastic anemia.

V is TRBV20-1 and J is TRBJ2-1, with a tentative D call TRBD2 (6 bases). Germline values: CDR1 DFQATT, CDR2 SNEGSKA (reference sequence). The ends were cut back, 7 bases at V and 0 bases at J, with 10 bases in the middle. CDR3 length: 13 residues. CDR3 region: CSGRDFSYNEQFF. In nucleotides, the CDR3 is TGCAGTGGTCGGGACTTCTCCTACAATGAGCAGTTCTTC.

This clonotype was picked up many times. The CDR3, as DNA: TGTGCCAGCAGTGAAGTGGAGGGACTAACCACCCCTAGCAATCAGCCCCAGCATTTT. Translated, it gives CASSEVEGLTTPSNQPQHF. The chain carries TRBV2 and TRBJ1-5, with D maybe TRBD1 (5 bases). This CDR3 contains 19 residues. CDR1 SNHLY and CDR2 FYNNEI come from the germline V gene. With 1 base removed from V and 0 bases from J, the gap between germline ends came to 19 bases.

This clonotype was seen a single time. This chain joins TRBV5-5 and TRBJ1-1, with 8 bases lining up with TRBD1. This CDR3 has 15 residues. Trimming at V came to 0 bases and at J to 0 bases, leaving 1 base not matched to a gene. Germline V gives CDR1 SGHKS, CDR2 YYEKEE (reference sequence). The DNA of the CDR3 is TGTGCCAGCAGCTTGGCAGGGGGCATGAACACTGAAGCTTTCTTT. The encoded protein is CASSLAGGMNTEAFF.

The CDR3 loop reads CASSTDNSYNEQFF. Written as DNA, the CDR3 is TGTGCCAGCAGTACAGACAACTCCTACAATGAGCAGTTCTTC. The chain employs TRBV2 and TRBJ2-1, with unresolved D. The CDR3 loop spans 14 amino acids. CDR1 is SNHLY, CDR2 FYNNEI, per germline. Trimming took off 5 bases at V and 0 bases at J, with 8 bases between the two ends.

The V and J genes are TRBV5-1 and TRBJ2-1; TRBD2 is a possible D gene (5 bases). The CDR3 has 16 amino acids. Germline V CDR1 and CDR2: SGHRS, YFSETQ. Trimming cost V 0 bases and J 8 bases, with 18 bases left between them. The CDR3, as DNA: TGCGCCAGCAGCTTGGAAGGAGGTCAGGTGAACGATGAGCAGTTCTTC. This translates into CASSLEGGQVNDEQFF.

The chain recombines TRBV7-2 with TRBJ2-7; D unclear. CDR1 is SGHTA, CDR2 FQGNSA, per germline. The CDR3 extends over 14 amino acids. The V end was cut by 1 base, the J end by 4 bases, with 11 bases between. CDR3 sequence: CASSLEATHYEQYF. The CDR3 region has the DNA TGTGCCAGCAGCTTAGAGGCCACGCATTACGAGCAGTACTTC.

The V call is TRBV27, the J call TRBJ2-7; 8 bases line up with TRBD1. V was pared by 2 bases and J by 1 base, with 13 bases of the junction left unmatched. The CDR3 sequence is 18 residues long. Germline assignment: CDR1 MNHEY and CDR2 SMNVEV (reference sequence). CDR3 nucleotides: TGTGCCAGCAGTTTACCTCCAGAACAGGGGGGAGCTTCCTACGAGCAGTACTTC. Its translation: CASSLPPEQGGASYEQYF.

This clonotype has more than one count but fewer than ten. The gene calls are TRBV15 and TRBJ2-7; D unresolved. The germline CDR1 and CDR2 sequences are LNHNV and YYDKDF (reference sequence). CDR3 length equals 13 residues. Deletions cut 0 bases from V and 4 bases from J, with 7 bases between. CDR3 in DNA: TGTGCCACCAGCAGAGATCCAGATTACGAGCAGTACTTC. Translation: CATSRDPDYEQYF.

The CDR3 loop is CASSIGQGYEQYF. CDR3 DNA sequence: TGTGCCAGTAGTATCGGACAGGGGTACGAGCAGTACTTC. The chain has TRBV19 and TRBJ2-7; 9 bases are shared with TRBD1. The trim removed 3 bases at V and 4 bases at J, leaving 1 base unmatched. CDR3 size: 13 residues. CDR1 is LNHDA, CDR2 SQIVND, per germline (reference sequence).

This CDR3 is CSAREWQSGNSPLHF. Written as DNA, the CDR3 is TGCAGTGCTAGAGAATGGCAGAGCGGGAATTCACCCCTCCACTTT. V is TRBV20-1 and J is TRBJ1-6; no firm D call. This CDR3 region has 15 residues. The germline gives CDR1 DFQATT, CDR2 SNEGSKA (reference sequence). The V end lost 0 bases, the J end lost 7 bases, and 13 bases lay between the germline ends.

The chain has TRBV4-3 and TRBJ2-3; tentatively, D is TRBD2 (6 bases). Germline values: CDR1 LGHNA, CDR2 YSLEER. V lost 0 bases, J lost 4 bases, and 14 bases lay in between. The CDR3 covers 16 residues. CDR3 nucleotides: TGCGCCAGCAGCCAAGATACGTGGAGGGGCGCAGATACGCAGTATTTT. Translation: CASSQDTWRGADTQYF.

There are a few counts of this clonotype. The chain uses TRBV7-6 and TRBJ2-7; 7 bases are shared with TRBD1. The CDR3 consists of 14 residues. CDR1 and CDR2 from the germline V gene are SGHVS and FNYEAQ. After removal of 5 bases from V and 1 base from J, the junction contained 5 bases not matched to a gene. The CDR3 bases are TGTGCCAGCAGCCACGGGACAGTTTCCTACGAGCAGTACTTC. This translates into CASSHGTVSYEQYF.

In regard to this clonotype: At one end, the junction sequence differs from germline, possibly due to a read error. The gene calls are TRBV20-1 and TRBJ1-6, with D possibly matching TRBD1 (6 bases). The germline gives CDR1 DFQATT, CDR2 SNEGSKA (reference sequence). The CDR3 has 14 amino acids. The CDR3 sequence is CSAGGRSFNSPLHF. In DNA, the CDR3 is TGCAGTGCCGGGGGGCGTTCCTTTAATTCACCCCTCCACTTT.

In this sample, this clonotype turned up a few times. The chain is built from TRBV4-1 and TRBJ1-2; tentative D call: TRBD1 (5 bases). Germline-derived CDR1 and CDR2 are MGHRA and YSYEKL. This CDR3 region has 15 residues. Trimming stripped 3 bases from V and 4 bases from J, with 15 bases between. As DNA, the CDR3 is TGCGCCAGCAGCCAGAGGGTGGAGGGACTCTATGGCTACACCTTC. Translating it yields CASSQRVEGLYGYTF.

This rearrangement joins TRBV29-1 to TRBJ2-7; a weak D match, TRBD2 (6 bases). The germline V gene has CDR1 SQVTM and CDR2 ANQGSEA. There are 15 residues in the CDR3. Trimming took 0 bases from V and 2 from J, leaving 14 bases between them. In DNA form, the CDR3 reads TGCAGCGTTGAAGAGCCTGGAGGGCTCCCCTACGAGCAGTACTTC. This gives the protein CSVEEPGGLPYEQYF.

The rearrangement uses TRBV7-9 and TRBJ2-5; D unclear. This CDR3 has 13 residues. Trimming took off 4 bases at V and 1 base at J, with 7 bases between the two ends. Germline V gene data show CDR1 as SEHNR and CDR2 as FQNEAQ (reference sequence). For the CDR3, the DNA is TGTGCCAGCAGCTACGGGCTCCAAGAGACCCAGTACTTC. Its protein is CASSYGLQETQYF.

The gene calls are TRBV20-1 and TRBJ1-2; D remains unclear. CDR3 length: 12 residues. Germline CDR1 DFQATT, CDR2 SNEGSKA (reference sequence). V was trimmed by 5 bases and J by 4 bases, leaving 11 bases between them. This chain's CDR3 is CSASSTGYGYTF. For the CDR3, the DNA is TGCAGTGCTTCCTCCACTGGCTATGGCTACACCTTC.